This T cell receptor beta chain comes out of a study of T cell changes during pregnancy in multiple sclerosis. Repertoires were generated with immunoSEQ multiplex PCR, while TCRdb's copy carries only in-frame clones and drops some. The sample consists of about 30,000 clones, 90% of them appearing once. CDR3 length: 17 amino acids. The sequence was obtained from a female donor in good health, enrolled as a control in a pregnancy study. The chain joins TRBV12-2 to TRBJ1-3; the D call in the table, TRBD1, was not verified against the DNA. TRBV12-2 is a pseudogene segment. The starting material was CD4+ T cells from peripheral blood mononuclear cells, obtained in the third trimester of pregnancy. Here the CDR3 DNA reads TGTGCAAGTCGCTTAACGCGGGACAGCTTCTCTGGAAACACCATATATTTT. Translating it yields CASRLTRDSFSGNTIYF.